The 3 T cell receptor beta chains in this list originate from one sample, sequenced in a study of Ad26.COV2.S vaccination and SARS-CoV-2 variants (TCRdb year 2021). What this sample's treatment or condition label stands for: around 19 received Ad26.COV2.S at low or high dose, single or two shots; about 5 received placebo; per-sample allocation not given. For vaccine and placebo recipients, repertoires were sequenced using samples collected on day 63 after the first injection. Libraries were prepared through the immunoSEQ multiplex PCR assay. This immuneACCESS table, as held by TCRdb, lists in-frame sequences with V and J called but not all clones. Of the missing ones, under half trace to an unresolved V gene in checked studies; the others have no known cause. A total of hundreds of thousands of clones appear in this sample, approximately 88% of them only once. Over 1.3% of the sample lies in the top ten.

The starting material was peripheral blood, obtained in a trial of Ad26.COV2.S vaccine versus placebo. The receptors shown here come from a person between 18 and 65 years old who received the Ad26.COV2.S COVID-19 vaccine or a placebo.

The rearrangement uses TRBV29-1 and TRBJ1-2; tentative D call: TRBD1 (6 bases). V gave up 2 bases and J gave up 4 bases, with 14 bases separating them. CDR1 and CDR2 from the germline V gene are SQVTM and ANQGSEA. This CDR3 contains 14 residues. In nucleotides, the CDR3 is TGCAGCGTTGAATTGATGACAGGCGTCTATGGCTACACCTTC. Protein product: CSVELMTGVYGYTF.

This chain joins TRBV15 and TRBJ2-5, with D unresolved. CDR3 length: 15 amino acids. Germline CDR1 reads LNHNV; CDR2 reads YYDKDF (reference sequence). With 0 bases removed from V and 5 bases from J, the gap between germline ends came to 13 bases. As DNA, the CDR3 is TGTGCCACCAGCAGAGATGGGTCAAGAGGTGAGACCCAGTACTTC. Protein sequence: CATSRDGSRGETQYF. Looking up the rest from reference TRBV15 and TRBJ2-5 gives the full variable domain: DAMVIQNPRYQVTQFGKPVTLSCSQTLNHNVMYWYQQKSSQAPKLLFHYYDKDFNNEADTPDNFQSRRPNTSFCFLDIRSPGLGDTAMYLCATSRDGSRGETQYFGPGTRLLVL.

The chain has TRBV30 and TRBJ1-5, with unresolved D. V lost 0 bases, J lost 9 bases, and 12 bases lay in between. This CDR3 spans 13 amino acids. Germline CDR1 is GTSNPN and CDR2 is SVGIG (reference sequence). CDR3 DNA: TGTGCCTGGAGTGTGGCCGCCTGGGGGCCCCAGCATTTT. Protein sequence: CAWSVAAWGPQHF. Using reference TRBV30 and TRBJ1-5 for the parts outside the CDR3, the full variable domain is SQTIHQWPATLVQPVGSPLSLECTVEGTSNPNLYWYRQAAGRGLQLLFYSVGIGQISSEVPQNLSASRPQDRQFILSSKKLLLSDSGFYLCAWSVAAWGPQHFGDGTRLSIL.